A single sample gave rise to the 10 T cell receptor beta chains below, sequenced in a study of T-cell reconstitution after alpha-beta-depleted transplantation in children. The TCRbeta library was prepared with unique molecular identifiers. TCRdb fed the PCR reads into MiXCR, producing one record per CDR3 protein. In the table there are about 190,000 distinct CDR3 sequences, around 10% of which are singletons. The sample in question was PBMCs, obtained before TCRalphabeta/CD19-depleted stem cell transplant. The receptors derive from a boy younger than 10 with acute myeloid leukemia, due to receive a stem cell transplant.

This clonotype was seen at least ten times. V is TRBV5-8 and J is TRBJ2-1; D ambiguous. The CDR3 sequence is 11 residues long. Germline V gene data show CDR1 as SGHTS and CDR2 as YDEGEE. V shed 4 bases and J shed 8 bases, with 7 bases lying between them. CDR3: CASSLGHEQFF. In nucleotides, the CDR3 is TGTGCCAGCAGCCTCGGACATGAGCAGTTCTTC.

As regards this clonotype: Possible read error: a much larger clone is one base away. The chain is built from TRBV2 and TRBJ2-5; D remains ambiguous. V lost 3 bases, J lost 2 bases, and 10 bases lay in between. Per germline, CDR1 SNHLY and CDR2 FYNNEI. The CDR3 extends over 14 amino acids. The CDR3 DNA reads TGTGCCAGCAGTGAGGAAAGGGCACAAGAGACCCAGTACTTC. Encoded protein: CASSEERAQETQYF. Supplemented by reference TRBV2 and TRBJ2-5, the full variable domain reads EPEVTQTPSHQVTQMGQEVILRCVPISNHLYFYWYRQILGQKVEFLVSFYNNEISEKSEIFDDQFSVERPDGSNFTLKIRSTKLEDSAMYFCASSEERAQETQYFGPGTRLLVL.

This clonotype has only a few counts. DNA for the CDR3: TGTGCCAGCAGTCGGACAGGTCGGACCACTTATAGCAATCAGCCCCAGCATTTT. Protein product: CASSRTGRTTYSNQPQHF. The V call is TRBV12-3 or TRBV12-4, the J call TRBJ1-5, with TRBD1 matching over 7 bases. The CDR3 is 18 residues long. The V gene end was trimmed by 5 bases and the J gene end by 0 bases; junction bases not matched to a gene: 13.

This clonotype was recorded at least ten times. V is TRBV3-1 and J is TRBJ1-2; D remains ambiguous. CDR1 and CDR2 from the germline V gene are LGHDT and YNNKEL (reference sequence). Trimming cost V 1 base and J 4 bases, with 7 bases left between them. The CDR3 sequence is 13 residues long. This CDR3 reads CASSQGDAYGYTF. For the CDR3, the DNA is TGTGCCAGCAGCCAAGGAGACGCCTATGGCTACACCTTC. The whole variable domain, remainder taken from reference TRBV3-1 and TRBJ1-2, is DTAVSQTPKYLVTQMGNDKSIKCEQNLGHDTMYWYKQDSKKFLKIMFSYNNKELIINETVPNRFSPKSPDKAHLNLHINSLELGDSAVYFCASSQGDAYGYTFGSGTRLTVV.

This clonotype was counted at least ten times. The chain joins TRBV10-3 to TRBJ1-2; D perhaps matches TRBD1 (6 bases). This CDR3 has 12 amino acids. Germline CDR1 ENHRY, CDR2 SYGVKD. V was pared by 8 bases and J by 4 bases, with 11 bases between. As DNA, the CDR3 is TGTGCCATCGGGACATCTTCCTATGGCTACACCTTC. It codes for CAIGTSSYGYTF.

This clonotype was observed at least ten times. The chain uses TRBV12-3 or TRBV12-4 and TRBJ1-1; TRBD1 is a possible D gene (6 bases). The CDR3 is 13 amino acids. V lost 7 bases, J lost 6 bases, and 15 bases lay in between. The CDR3 nucleotides read TGTGCCAGCAAAATTTTACAGGGTCCTGAAGCTTTCTTT. It specifies CASKILQGPEAFF.

Ten or more counts support this clonotype. J is TRBJ2-3 and V is TRBV4-1; D possibly corresponds to TRBD2 (5 bases). From germline, CDR1 is MGHRA and CDR2 YSYEKL. The CDR3 is 13 amino acids. V was pared by 0 bases and J by 4 bases, with 5 bases between. This chain's CDR3 is CASSQEEADTQYF. The DNA for the CDR3 is TGCGCCAGCAGCCAAGAGGAGGCAGATACGCAGTATTTT.

This clonotype was observed many times. J is TRBJ1-2 and V is TRBV12-3 or TRBV12-4; 8 nucleotides agree with TRBD1. Trimming removed 6 bases from V and 4 bases from J; junction bases left unmatched: 10. CDR3 length equals 15 residues. As DNA, the CDR3 is TGTGCCAGCAGCCGCCAGGCAGGGGGCCTCTATGGCTACACCTTC. This translates into CASSRQAGGLYGYTF.

This clonotype came up many times. The CDR3 sequence is CASMWTGELFF. Here the CDR3 DNA reads TGTGCCAGCATGTGGACCGGGGAGCTGTTTTTT. V and J are TRBV2 and TRBJ2-2, with D unclear. V was cut by 7 bases and J by 5 bases, with 5 bases left in between. The CDR3 spans 11 residues. Germline V gives CDR1 SNHLY, CDR2 FYNNEI.

Ten or more counts support this clonotype. This chain links TRBV6-6 with TRBJ2-1; D possibly matches TRBD1 or TRBD2 (6 bases each). V was clipped by 3 bases and J by 7 bases, with 19 bases between them. The CDR3 contains 16 residues. Germline CDR1 MNHNY, CDR2 SVGAGI (reference sequence). The CDR3 region is CASSYSGAAARNEQFF. The CDR3 DNA reads as TGTGCCAGCAGTTATTCGGGGGCCGCTGCTCGAAATGAGCAGTTCTTC.